The 11 T cell receptor beta chains in this list originate from one sample, sequenced in a study of PD-1 blockade in classical Hodgkin lymphoma. Following autologous stem cell transplantation, relapse occurred in every patient, and exposure to brentuximab vedotin varied. Sequenced by immunoSEQ multiplex PCR; TCRdb stores in-frame clones only, minus some. This table has fewer than 70,000 clones, around nine tenths appearing once. This specimen consisted of peripheral blood mononuclear cells (PBMCs), obtained before the second cycle of nivolumab. These receptors all come from a human donor with classical Hodgkin lymphoma.

The V call is TRBV5-1, the J call TRBJ1-2, with TRBD1 identical over 7 bases. Germline loops: CDR1 SGHRS, CDR2 YFSETQ. The ends lost 4 bases at V and 4 bases at J; junction bases unmatched: 10. The CDR3 length is 15 residues. DNA of the CDR3: TGCGCCAGCAGCCTAACAGGGGAAATTGGCTATGGCTACACCTTC. Translation: CASSLTGEIGYGYTF.

This chain links TRBV13 with TRBJ2-5, with unresolved D. V gave up 4 bases and J gave up 4 bases, with 19 bases separating them. There are 16 residues in the CDR3. CDR1 PRHDT and CDR2 FYEKMQ come from the germline V gene (reference sequence). This CDR3 reads CASSSRLLGKGETQYF. The CDR3 DNA reads TGTGCCAGCAGCTCCCGGCTCTTGGGAAAAGGAGAGACCCAGTACTTC.

Notes on this clone: One end of the junction varies from germline; a read error may be responsible. The chain employs TRBV2 and TRBJ2-2; D remains unclear. Germline values: CDR1 SNHLY, CDR2 FYNNEI. The CDR3 sequence is 13 residues long. This CDR3 reads CASSEASTGELFF. CDR3 DNA: TGTGCCAGCAGCGAAGCGTCGACCGGGGAGCTGTTTTTT.

The genes are TRBV5-1 and TRBJ2-1; the match to TRBD2 covers 9 bases. The CDR3 length is 16 residues. Germline-derived CDR1 and CDR2 are SGHRS and YFSETQ. V gave up 1 base and J gave up 4 bases; unmatched junction bases: 6. The CDR3 DNA is TGCGCCAGCAGCTTGTATTCTAGCGGGGTATACAATGAGCAGTTCTTC. The encoded protein is CASSLYSSGVYNEQFF.

This clone came up once. V gene TRBV2 combines with J gene TRBJ1-5; D is unclear. Per the germline V gene, CDR1 is SNHLY and CDR2 is FYNNEI. The CDR3 has 15 residues. V was shortened by 2 bases and J by 4 bases, with 12 bases between the two germline ends. CDR3 nucleotide sequence: TGTGCCAGCAGTGAAATTGCGCAGATAAATCAGCCCCAGCATTTT. Amino acids: CASSEIAQINQPQHF.

The chain employs TRBV6-5 and TRBJ1-3; perhaps TRBD1 as D (6 bases). Germline V lookup: CDR1 MNHEY, CDR2 SVGAGI. V lost 9 bases and J 4 bases, leaving 13 bases between the germline ends. The CDR3 runs to 13 residues. The CDR3 nucleotides read TGTGCCAGTTATAACAGGGCCGGAAACACCATATATTTT. This translates into CASYNRAGNTIYF.

The gene calls are TRBV5-1 and TRBJ1-5; D possibly corresponds to TRBD1 (6 bases). V lost 0 bases, J lost 0 bases, and 10 bases lay in between. From germline, CDR1 is SGHRS and CDR2 YFSETQ. The CDR3 totals 16 residues. The CDR3 coding sequence is TGCGCCAGCAGCTTGGAGGCAGGGGCTAGCAATCAGCCCCAGCATTTT. Encoded protein: CASSLEAGASNQPQHF.

The chain joins TRBV28 to TRBJ2-7; no definite D call. Germline V gene lookup returns CDR1 MDHEN and CDR2 SYDVKM. Trimming took 2 bases from V and 2 from J, leaving 10 bases between them. The CDR3 is 14 amino acids. The CDR3, as DNA: TGTGCCAGCAGTTTACGAGCCGGAACCTACGAGCAGTACTTC. It translates to CASSLRAGTYEQYF.

The chain has TRBV5-1 and TRBJ2-3, with TRBD2 matching 8 bases. CDR1 is SGHRS, CDR2 YFSETQ, per germline. The CDR3 runs to 16 residues. Trimming took 4 bases from V and 1 from J; bases not matched to a gene: 8. CDR3 sequence: CASSRSISGGTDTQYF. The CDR3 DNA follows: TGCGCCAGCAGCCGATCGATTAGCGGGGGCACAGATACGCAGTATTTT.

The rearrangement uses TRBV6-5 and TRBJ2-7; D possibly corresponds to TRBD1 (5 bases). Trimming removed 0 bases from V and 1 base from J, with 10 bases in between. Germline V gives CDR1 MNHEY, CDR2 SVGAGI. The CDR3 runs to 15 residues. The CDR3 nucleotides read TGTGCCAGCAGTTACTCTCAGGGCGGTTCCTACGAGCAGTACTTC. Translating it yields CASSYSQGGSYEQYF.

The genes are TRBV7-9 and TRBJ2-5; D perhaps matches TRBD2 (6 bases). Trimming took off 7 bases at V and 5 bases at J, with 20 bases between the two ends. Germline-derived CDR1 and CDR2 are SEHNR and FQNEAQ (reference sequence). This CDR3 contains 15 residues. CDR3 sequence reads: CASTFPLAVQETQYF. CDR3 sequence (DNA): TGTGCCAGCACCTTCCCCTTAGCGGTCCAGGAGACCCAGTACTTC.